This entry lists 20 T cell receptor beta chains sequenced from one sample in a study of blood T cell repertoires in COVID-19 (dated by TCRdb to about 2020). Receptors were amplified or captured by the immunoSEQ multiplex PCR assay. The source is immuneACCESS, and TCRdb retained only in-frame sequences with V and J called. Part of the clones is not carried over; for the studies checked, unresolved V genes explain less than half of this, and the remainder is unexplained. In all, the sample holds about 300,000 clones, and 88% of those were seen once. 6.9% of the sample is taken by the ten largest. The sample comprised peripheral blood. The origin of the receptors is a woman aged 25 to 45 who had recovered from COVID-19.

This chain uses TRBV29-1 with TRBJ2-5, with TRBD2 matching over 9 bases. This CDR3 spans 14 amino acids. Germline CDR1 SQVTM, CDR2 ANQGSEA. V shed 3 bases and J 5 bases; nucleotides not matched to a gene: 7. DNA for the CDR3: TGCAGCGTTGATAAGGCTAGCGGGACCGAGACCCAGTACTTC. Translated: CSVDKASGTETQYF.

The chain employs TRBV3-1 (or the pseudogene TRBV3-2) and TRBJ2-1, with a weak D call TRBD1 (6 bases). This CDR3 is built from 14 residues. V dropped 4 bases and J dropped 3 bases, with 10 bases sitting between them. Per the germline V gene, CDR1 is LGHDT and CDR2 is YNNKEL (reference sequence). The CDR3 sequence: CASSPRDNYNEQFF. In DNA form, the CDR3 reads TGTGCCAGCAGCCCCCGGGACAACTACAATGAGCAGTTCTTC.

The count of this clone is one. V usage is TRBV28 and J usage is TRBJ1-5; TRBD1 is a possible D gene (6 bases). The CDR3 length is 15 residues. Germline V gene sequence: CDR1 MDHEN, CDR2 SYDVKM. V gave up 3 bases and J gave up 7 bases, with 16 bases separating them. The CDR3 protein is CASSLSAQGGQPQHF. CDR3 DNA sequence: TGTGCCAGCAGTTTGTCGGCACAGGGCGGCCAGCCCCAGCATTTT.

The V and J genes are TRBV3-1 (or the pseudogene TRBV3-2) and TRBJ2-7; D unresolved. This CDR3 is 14 amino acids long. Between the trimmed V and J ends, which lost 4 bases and 2 bases, there was a span of 12 bases. Germline V gene sequence: CDR1 LGHDT, CDR2 YNNKEL (reference sequence). The CDR3 here is CASSLFDTTYEQYF. In DNA, the CDR3 is TGTGCCAGCAGCCTTTTCGACACGACCTACGAGCAGTACTTC.

This chain uses TRBV5-1 with TRBJ1-1; 10 positions agree with TRBD1. This CDR3 has 15 residues. The J segment lost 5 bases and the V segment lost 1 base, leaving 5 bases of the junction unmatched. Germline V gives CDR1 SGHRS, CDR2 YFSETQ. CDR3: CASSLLGQGTTEAFF. The CDR3 coding sequence is TGCGCCAGCAGCTTGCTGGGACAGGGGACAACTGAAGCTTTCTTT.

The V and J genes are TRBV3-1 (or the pseudogene TRBV3-2) and TRBJ2-5; 7 positions agree with TRBD1. V was pared by 6 bases and J by 7 bases, with 14 bases of the junction left unmatched. The CDR3 runs to 15 residues. Germline V gives CDR1 LGHDT, CDR2 YNNKEL (reference sequence). CDR3 coding DNA: TGTGCCAGCAGGTCGGAGACAGGGCATCGTGCGACCCAGTACTTC. Amino acids: CASRSETGHRATQYF.

This clone was seen a few times. The J gene is TRBJ1-1, the V gene TRBV7-6, with 7 bases matching TRBD1. Germline-derived CDR1 and CDR2 are SGHVS and FNYEAQ. This CDR3 is built from 14 residues. The J segment lost 0 bases and the V segment lost 5 bases, leaving 3 bases of the junction unmatched. The CDR3 DNA reads as TGTGCCAGCAGCCGGGACAGCTTGAACACTGAAGCTTTCTTT. It translates to CASSRDSLNTEAFF.

For this clone: At one of its ends the junction is not consistent with the germline gene, which may arise from a read error. The genes are TRBV24-1 and TRBJ2-2, with 7 bases aligning to TRBD2. The CDR3 runs 15 residues. The germline V gene encodes CDR1 KGHDR and CDR2 SFDVKD. CDR3 residues: CATSGTSANTGELFF. The CDR3 DNA follows: TGTGCCACCAGTGGGACTAGTGCCAACACCGGCGAGCTGTTTTTT.

V is TRBV9 and J is TRBJ2-7; TRBD1 aligns across 8 bases. This CDR3 region has 12 residues. Germline CDR1 SGDLS, CDR2 YYNGEE. V lost 3 bases to trimming and J lost 6 bases; unmatched junction nucleotides: 2. This CDR3 reads CASSGTGSEQYF. CDR3 sequence (DNA): TGTGCCAGCAGCGGGACAGGGTCCGAGCAGTACTTC.

The chain combines TRBV24-1 with TRBJ2-7, with D possibly matching TRBD1 (5 bases). V was shortened by 5 bases and J by 4 bases, with 8 bases between the two germline ends. CDR1 is KGHDR and CDR2 is SFDVKD in the germline V gene. The CDR3 has 12 amino acids. CDR3 in amino acids: CATSGQGYEQYF. The CDR3 DNA is TGTGCCACCAGTGGGCAGGGTTACGAGCAGTACTTC.

The chain employs TRBV6-1 and TRBJ1-4; D is unresolved. V was shortened by 0 bases and J by 0 bases, with 11 bases between the two germline ends. CDR1 and CDR2 (germline): MNHNS, SASEGT. This CDR3 spans 17 amino acids. CDR3 protein: CASSEAPIGTTNEKLFF. CDR3 coding DNA: TGTGCCAGCAGTGAAGCCCCCATCGGGACAACTAATGAAAAACTGTTTTTT.

The rearrangement uses TRBV5-1 and TRBJ2-2, with D tentatively TRBD2 (5 bases). From germline, CDR1 is SGHRS and CDR2 YFSETQ. V lost 6 bases and J lost 0, with 9 bases in between. This CDR3 spans 14 amino acids. CDR3 in amino acids: CASMEAANTGELFF. CDR3 DNA sequence: TGCGCCAGCATGGAGGCCGCGAACACCGGGGAGCTGTTTTTT.

In its sample, this clone was seen once. The chain joins TRBV6-6 to TRBJ1-1; maybe TRBD1 (5 bases). CDR3 length: 16 amino acids. V shed 6 bases and J shed 0 bases, with 17 bases lying between them. Germline V CDR1 and CDR2: MNHNY, SVGAGI (reference sequence). The CDR3 DNA reads as TGTGCCAGCAGCTCCCCTATCCGGGGGGTGAACACTGAAGCTTTCTTT. Translating gives CASSSPIRGVNTEAFF.

This sequence joins TRBV3-1 (or the pseudogene TRBV3-2) and TRBJ2-7; TRBD2 matches 13 bases. Looked up from germline, CDR1 is LGHDT and CDR2 is YNNKEL (reference sequence). J gave up 4 bases and V 5 bases, and 5 bases lay outside the gene matches. This CDR3 is 15 amino acids long. The CDR3 reads CASSLGLAGIYEQYF. The CDR3 DNA is TGTGCCAGCAGCTTGGGACTAGCGGGGATTTACGAGCAGTACTTC.

The chain has TRBV5-5 and TRBJ2-3; D is uncertain. This CDR3 contains 16 residues. The germline CDR1 and CDR2 sequences are SGHKS and YYEKEE (reference sequence). V was cut by 4 bases and J by 0 bases, with 15 bases left in between. In DNA, the CDR3 is TGTGCCAGCAGCGCTCAGGTCTTCTCCAGCACAGATACGCAGTATTTT. It encodes CASSAQVFSSTDTQYF.

This sequence joins TRBV6-2 or TRBV6-3 and TRBJ2-7, with TRBD2 identical over 8 bases. The J segment lost 2 bases and the V segment lost 5 bases, leaving 2 bases of the junction unmatched. The CDR3 sequence is 13 residues long. CDR1 MNHEY and CDR2 SVGEGT come from the germline V gene. In DNA, the CDR3 is TGTGCCAGCAGTGCGGGGGGCACCTACGAGCAGTACTTC. Amino acid sequence: CASSAGGTYEQYF.

This chain links TRBV2 with TRBJ1-1; maybe TRBD1 (5 bases). CDR1 SNHLY and CDR2 FYNNEI come from the germline V gene. V shed 7 bases and J shed 4 bases, with 13 bases lying between them. CDR3 length equals 13 residues. The DNA of the CDR3 is TGTGCCAGCACGGGGGGGGTTCTCACTGAAGCTTTCTTT. Residues: CASTGGVLTEAFF.

The gene calls are TRBV24-1 and TRBJ2-5; the match to TRBD1 covers 12 bases. J was trimmed by 1 base and V by 4 bases; bases with no gene match: 3. The CDR3 has 16 amino acids. Germline V gives CDR1 KGHDR, CDR2 SFDVKD. The CDR3 is CATSDPGQGAQETQYF. The CDR3 DNA reads as TGTGCCACCAGTGACCCGGGACAGGGGGCCCAAGAGACCCAGTACTTC.

This clone was seen once. The gene calls are TRBV4-2 and TRBJ1-2; the D is unclear. Germline V gene data show CDR1 as LGHNA and CDR2 as YNFKEQ. Trimming left V 1 base short and J 4 bases short, with 7 bases between. The CDR3 has 13 residues. The CDR3 coding sequence is TGTGCCAGCAGCCAAGCGACTGTCTATGGCTACACCTTC. It is translated as CASSQATVYGYTF.

This clone showed up just once. Here the CDR3 reads CASSSDRASDYTF. CDR3 nucleotide sequence: TGTGCCAGCAGCTCAGACAGGGCTTCCGACTACACCTTC. The rearrangement uses TRBV5-6 and TRBJ1-2, with 7 bases aligning to TRBD1. The junction had 9 bases not matched to a gene; V was cut back by 3 bases and J by 10 bases. CDR1 and CDR2 from the germline V gene are SGHDT and YYEEEE. This CDR3 region has 13 residues.